This note documents a single TCR beta chain sequence. These data belong to a study of Tregs in tolerant kidney transplant recipients. The V segment lost 6 bases and the J segment 0 bases; nucleotides outside the gene matches: 4. CDR1 MNHNY and CDR2 SVGAGI come from the germline V gene (reference sequence). The CDR3 extends over 15 amino acids. Before regulatory T cell sorting, thawed PBMCs rested overnight at 37°C in 200 to 250 IU/ml IL-2. Assay used: immunoSEQ multiplex PCR; TCRdb lists only in-frame clones, some missing. The repertoire has about 78,000 clones, about 91% of them found once; the top ten carry approximately 0.33%.

The TCR originated in a human donor who received a combined kidney and bone marrow transplant. The chain links TRBV6-6 to TRBJ1-5, with TRBD1 identical over 8 bases. The sequencing used Tregs from blood, collected before the transplant. The CDR3 bases are TGTGCCAGCAGAAGGACAGGGTCTAGCAATCAGCCCCAGCATTTT. Its protein is CASRRTGSSNQPQHF.